One sample yielded the 14 T cell receptor beta chains listed below, sequenced in a study of cytomegalovirus exposure and HLA in healthy donors. The PCR ran on 60 Vbeta and 13 Jbeta primers. Produced via immunoSEQ multiplex PCR; TCRdb's table is partial and in-frame only. The profile shows some 120,000 clones, about 80% of them singletons. Sequenced: PBMCs. All receptors come from a human donor in good health.

This chain uses TRBV10-3 with TRBJ2-7; 9 nucleotides line up with TRBD1. Germline-derived CDR1 and CDR2 are ENHRY and SYGVKD. The V segment lost 9 bases and the J segment 2 bases; nucleotides outside the gene matches: 8. The CDR3 spans 14 residues. This CDR3 is CAISTGTGTYEQYF. For the CDR3, the DNA is TGTGCCATATCAACCGGGACAGGGACCTACGAGCAGTACTTC.

This sequence joins TRBV4-3 and TRBJ1-2; TRBD1 agrees at 12 bases. Germline V CDR1 and CDR2: LGHNA, YSLEER. The CDR3 totals 18 residues. Trimming at V came to 3 bases and at J to 7 bases, leaving 15 bases not matched to a gene. CDR3 sequence: CASSQGLGTGGAKSGYTF. The CDR3 DNA reads as TGCGCCAGCAGCCAGGGATTGGGGACAGGGGGCGCAAAATCTGGCTACACCTTC.

V is TRBV6-4 and J is TRBJ1-6; TRBD1 agrees at 7 bases. The CDR3 runs 13 residues. The junction had 4 bases not matched to a gene; V was cut back by 9 bases and J by 5 bases. Germline V gene sequence: CDR1 MRHNA, CDR2 SNTAGT. The CDR3 loop reads CASSTGNNSPLHF. Written as DNA, the CDR3 is TGTGCCAGTTCGACAGGGAATAATTCACCCCTCCACTTT.

This clone was seen a handful of times. DNA for the CDR3: TGTGCCAGCAGTTTATTTACAGGGAGGAACACCGGGGAGCTGTTTTTT. It translates to CASSLFTGRNTGELFF. The V call is TRBV28, the J call TRBJ2-2, with D possibly TRBD1 on 6 matching bases. Between the trimmed V and J ends, which lost 1 base and 1 base, there was a span of 10 bases. The CDR3 is made up of 16 amino acids. The V gene's germline CDR1 is MDHEN and CDR2 SYDVKM.

This clone ranks as medium-sized. The V call is TRBV5-4, the J call TRBJ1-1; 9 bases map to TRBD1. CDR3 size: 14 residues. Trimming at V came to 1 base and at J to 10 bases, leaving 8 bases not matched to a gene. CDR1 and CDR2 (germline): SGHNT, YYREEE (reference sequence). The CDR3 bases are TGTGCCAGCAGCTTGCGGGCACAGGGGGCGGGAGCTTTCTTT. Translated: CASSLRAQGAGAFF.

The chain is built from TRBV4-2 and TRBJ1-2; weak D call: TRBD1 (5 bases). The V end lost 0 bases, the J end lost 2 bases, and 13 bases lay between the germline ends. The germline CDR1 and CDR2 sequences are LGHNA and YNFKEQ. The CDR3 totals 16 residues. The CDR3 sequence: CASSQDWGEGNYGYTF. In DNA form, the CDR3 reads TGTGCCAGCAGCCAAGATTGGGGGGAAGGAAACTATGGCTACACCTTC.

There are a few counts of this clone. The CDR3 DNA follows: TGTGCCGGTCAGGGGGGAAACACCATATATTTT. Its protein is CAGQGGNTIYF. V gene TRBV6-1 combines with J gene TRBJ1-3, with D tentatively TRBD1 (6 bases). This CDR3 is 11 amino acids long. The germline V gene encodes CDR1 MNHNS and CDR2 SASEGT. The V end lost 11 bases, the J end lost 4 bases, and 9 bases lay between the germline ends.

The CDR3 coding sequence is TGCAGCGTAACTAGCGGTACGCAGTATTTT. Translated: CSVTSGTQYF. The chain joins TRBV29-1 to TRBJ2-3, with 8 bases aligning to TRBD2. CDR3 length equals 10 residues. CDR1 SQVTM and CDR2 ANQGSEA come from the germline V gene. J lost 8 bases, V lost 6 bases, and 1 base had no gene match.

The chain has TRBV5-1 and TRBJ2-2; 13 nucleotides align to TRBD2. J gave up 2 bases and V 4 bases, and 5 bases lay outside the gene matches. CDR3 size: 17 residues. The germline V gene encodes CDR1 SGHRS and CDR2 YFSETQ. CDR3 in amino acids: CASSLGLAGPNTGELFF. The CDR3 nucleotides read TGCGCCAGCAGCCTGGGACTAGCGGGGCCAAACACCGGGGAGCTGTTTTTT. Based on the CDR3 plus reference TRBV5-1 and TRBJ2-2, the full variable domain is KAGVTQTPRYLIKTRGQQVTLSCSPISGHRSVSWYQQTPGQGLQFLFEYFSETQRNKGNFPGRFSGRQFSNSRSEMNVSTLELGDSALYLCASSLGLAGPNTGELFFGEGSRLTVL.

This sequence joins TRBV7-8 and TRBJ2-6; 12 bases map to TRBD2. Germline V gene lookup returns CDR1 SGHVS and CDR2 FQNEAQ. V lost 5 bases, J lost 0 bases, and 5 bases stayed unmatched. The CDR3 is made up of 18 amino acids. CDR3 sequence reads: CASSPGLAGISGANVLTF. The CDR3 DNA sequence: TGTGCCAGCAGCCCAGGACTAGCGGGGATCTCTGGGGCCAACGTCCTGACTTTC. Drawing the rest from reference TRBV7-8 and TRBJ2-6, the complete variable domain is GAGVSQSPRYKVAKRGQDVALRCDPISGHVSLFWYQQALGQGPEFLTYFQNEAQLDKSGLPSDRFFAERPEGSVSTLKIQRTQQEDSAVYLCASSPGLAGISGANVLTFGAGSRLTVL.

The chain joins TRBV7-2 to TRBJ2-1; 7 bases map to TRBD1. CDR1 is SGHTA, CDR2 FQGNSA, per germline. Trimming cost V 5 bases and J 0 bases; bases outside gene matches: 4. This CDR3 comprises 15 residues. Here the CDR3 DNA reads TGTGCCAGCAGCCTCGACAGGGCCTCCTACAATGAGCAGTTCTTC. Its protein is CASSLDRASYNEQFF.

With respect to this clone: Lacking the conserved final phenylalanine or tryptophan, this CDR3 likely reflects a read error. CDR3 amino acids: CASSTQTDHEQYL. CDR3 nucleotide sequence: TGCGCCAGCAGCACCCAGACAGACCACGAGCAGTACCTC. This chain joins TRBV5-1 and TRBJ2-7, with a weak D call TRBD1 (5 bases). There are 13 residues in the CDR3. Germline assignment: CDR1 SGHRS and CDR2 YFSETQ. V lost 4 bases and J 5 bases, leaving 13 bases between the germline ends.

The V and J genes are TRBV6-6 and TRBJ1-2; D is ambiguous. The CDR3 length is 14 residues. The germline V gene has CDR1 MNHNY and CDR2 SVGAGI (reference sequence). V was shortened by 6 bases and J by 2 bases, with 13 bases between the two germline ends. CDR3 sequence: CASRDSGANYGYTF. In DNA form, the CDR3 reads TGTGCCAGCAGAGACTCGGGAGCGAACTATGGCTACACCTTC.

This clone was found once. The V call is TRBV18, the J call TRBJ1-4; the match to TRBD1 covers 7 bases. CDR1 and CDR2 (germline): KGHSH, LQKENI. This CDR3 comprises 15 residues. Trimming took 6 bases from V and 8 from J; bases not matched to a gene: 12. The CDR3: CASSLTKGAREKLFF. The CDR3 DNA is TGTGCCAGCTCGTTAACTAAGGGGGCGCGGGAAAAACTGTTTTTT.